These T cell receptor beta chains were read from a single sample in a study of regulatory T cells in long-lasting Graves disease. Each CDR3 protein is one row after TCRdb ran MiXCR on the multiplex PCR reads. The table lists around 250,000 distinct CDR3 sequences, 18% of them singletons, with 14% in the top ten. This same sample was also taken into another study, of T cells in Graves' hyperthyroidism and ophthalmopathy.

The source material was peripheral blood mononuclear cells (PBMCs), sampled at new diagnosis, from a patient treated with antithyroid drugs. These receptor sequences come from a woman in her 30s with Graves disease. CDR3s include the opening cysteine and the closing phenylalanine or tryptophan. A D gene is named only where the DNA matches it firmly. Part of the rows lack a size; the others show once, few, many or a class for expanded clones.

CDR3 protein: CASSGPGTGANQPQHF
CDR3 DNA: TGTGCCAGCAGTGGACCTGGGACAGGGGCCAATCAGCCCCAGCATTTT
V gene: TRBV2
D gene: TRBD1
clone size: many
J gene: TRBJ1-5

CDR3 protein: CSARDSPFYEQYF
CDR3 DNA: TGCAGTGCTCGGGACAGTCCATTCTACGAGCAGTACTTC
V gene: TRBV20-1
D gene: TRBD1
clone size: many
J gene: TRBJ2-7

CDR3 protein: CASSERGGSTYEQYF
CDR3 DNA: TGTGCCAGCAGTGAGAGGGGGGGGAGCACCTACGAGCAGTACTTC
V gene: TRBV2
D gene: .
clone size: many
J gene: TRBJ2-7

CDR3 protein: CASSLLMGQTEAFF
CDR3 DNA: TGTGCCAGCAGTTTGTTGATGGGGCAAACTGAAGCTTTCTTT
V gene: TRBV7-9
D gene: .
clone size: many
J gene: TRBJ1-1

CDR3 protein: CASSPRTENYEQYF
CDR3 DNA: TGTGCCAGCTCACCACGGACGGAGAACTACGAGCAGTACTTC
V gene: TRBV18
D gene: .
clone size: many
J gene: TRBJ2-7

CDR3 protein: CASSSGQESEQFF
CDR3 DNA: TGCGCCAGCAGCTCGGGACAGGAATCTGAGCAGTTCTTC
V gene: TRBV5-1
D gene: TRBD1
clone size: many
J gene: TRBJ2-1

CDR3 protein: CASSVGQGRNTEAFF
CDR3 DNA: TGTGCCAGCAGCGTAGGACAGGGTCGGAACACTGAAGCTTTCTTT
V gene: TRBV9
D gene: TRBD1
clone size: few
J gene: TRBJ1-1

CDR3 protein: CASSLGLAENTQYF
CDR3 DNA: TGTGCCAGCAGCCTGGGACTAGCGGAGAATACGCAGTATTTT
V gene: TRBV5-6
D gene: TRBD2
clone size: once
J gene: TRBJ2-3

CDR3 protein: CASSDLGGTLENTIYF
CDR3 DNA: TGTGCCAGCAGTGACCTCGGGGGAACGTTGGAAAACACCATATATTTT
V gene: TRBV6-2/TRBV6-3
D gene: .
clone size: many
J gene: TRBJ1-3

CDR3 protein: CASSLVGADTQYF
CDR3 DNA: TGTGCCAGCAGCTTAGTAGGGGCAGATACGCAGTATTTT
V gene: TRBV5-1
D gene: .
clone size: many
J gene: TRBJ2-3

CDR3 protein: CSARQAGDFSNEQFF
CDR3 DNA: TGCAGTGCTAGGCAAGCGGGGGATTTTTCGAATGAGCAGTTCTTC
V gene: TRBV20-1
D gene: TRBD2
clone size: many
J gene: TRBJ2-1

CDR3 protein: CASSFGGGDYEQYF
CDR3 DNA: TGTGCCAGCAGTTTCGGCGGGGGGGACTACGAGCAGTACTTC
V gene: TRBV27
D gene: TRBD2
clone size: many
J gene: TRBJ2-7

CDR3 protein: CASSGQVVKTQYF
CDR3 DNA: TGTGCCAGCAGTGGACAGGTGGTGAAGACCCAGTACTTC
V gene: TRBV12-3/TRBV12-4
D gene: TRBD1
clone size: many
J gene: TRBJ2-5

CDR3 protein: CSAPGSHTDTQYF
CDR3 DNA: TGCAGTGCTCCCGGGAGCCACACAGATACGCAGTATTTT
V gene: TRBV20-1
D gene: .
clone size: many
J gene: TRBJ2-3

CDR3 protein: CASTSPGQLDNEQFF
CDR3 DNA: TGTGCCAGCACCTCACCGGGACAGCTTGACAATGAGCAGTTCTTC
V gene: TRBV27
D gene: TRBD1
clone size: many
J gene: TRBJ2-1

CDR3 protein: CASSTTLVYEQYF
CDR3 DNA: TGCGCCAGCAGCACCACCCTAGTCTACGAGCAGTACTTC
V gene: TRBV4-1
D gene: .
clone size: few
J gene: TRBJ2-7

CDR3 protein: CASSYQGGVGNTIYF
CDR3 DNA: TGTGCCAGCAGTTACCAGGGAGGCGTTGGAAACACCATATATTTT
V gene: TRBV6-5
D gene: .
clone size: .
J gene: TRBJ1-3

CDR3 protein: CASIQTGTQPQHF
CDR3 DNA: TGTGCCAGCATACAAACAGGAACTCAGCCCCAGCATTTT
V gene: TRBV6-2/TRBV6-3
D gene: .
clone size: few
J gene: TRBJ1-5

CDR3 protein: CSARAPGTLGNSPLHF
CDR3 DNA: TGCAGTGCTAGAGCCCCCGGGACCCTAGGGAATTCACCCCTCCACTTT
V gene: TRBV20-1
D gene: .
clone size: many
J gene: TRBJ1-6

CDR3 protein: CASSLEMTGGSSPTDTQYF
CDR3 DNA: TGCGCCAGCAGCTTGGAAATGACGGGAGGCTCGTCTCCCACAGATACGCAGTATTTT
V gene: TRBV5-1
D gene: TRBD2
clone size: .
J gene: TRBJ2-3

CDR3 protein: CASSLATRGTEAFF
CDR3 DNA: TGTGCCAGCAGCTTGGCCACGCGCGGCACTGAAGCTTTCTTT
V gene: TRBV5-4
D gene: .
clone size: few
J gene: TRBJ1-1

CDR3 protein: CASSLGRDSNQPQHF
CDR3 DNA: TGTGCCAGCAGTTTAGGGAGAGATAGCAATCAGCCCCAGCATTTT
V gene: TRBV18
D gene: .
clone size: many
J gene: TRBJ1-5

CDR3 protein: CAISEELGLATQYF
CDR3 DNA: TGTGCCATCAGTGAAGAGTTGGGGCTAGCAACGCAGTATTTT
V gene: TRBV10-3
D gene: .
clone size: few
J gene: TRBJ2-3

CDR3 protein: CASSSRGGKLFF
CDR3 DNA: TGTGCCAGCAGCTCCAGGGGGGGAAAACTGTTTTTT
V gene: TRBV12-3/TRBV12-4
D gene: TRBD1
clone size: many
J gene: TRBJ1-4

CDR3 protein: CASSLFWGLRYEQYF
CDR3 DNA: TGTGCCAGCAGTTTATTTTGGGGGCTCAGGTACGAGCAGTACTTC
V gene: TRBV12-3/TRBV12-4
D gene: .
clone size: many
J gene: TRBJ2-7

CDR3 protein: CASSSPGQGYNYGYTF
CDR3 DNA: TGTGCCAGCAGCTCCCCGGGACAGGGGTATAACTATGGCTACACCTTC
V gene: TRBV12-3/TRBV12-4
D gene: TRBD1
clone size: many
J gene: TRBJ1-2

CDR3 protein: CSARDRYRQGPNQPQHF
CDR3 DNA: TGCAGTGCTAGAGACCGTTACCGTCAGGGCCCCAATCAGCCCCAGCATTTT
V gene: TRBV20-1
D gene: .
clone size: many
J gene: TRBJ1-5

CDR3 protein: CASSGTGGSVAFF
CDR3 DNA: TGTGCCAGCAGCGGCACCGGGGGCAGTGTAGCTTTCTTT
V gene: TRBV9
D gene: .
clone size: many
J gene: TRBJ1-1

CDR3 protein: CSATGLRHYNEQFF
CDR3 DNA: TGCAGTGCCACCGGCCTACGGCATTACAATGAGCAGTTCTTC
V gene: TRBV20-1
D gene: .
clone size: many
J gene: TRBJ2-1

CDR3 protein: CASSLVGTSSYNSPLHF
CDR3 DNA: TGTGCCAGCAGTTTAGTGGGGACGAGCTCCTATAATTCACCCCTCCACTTT
V gene: TRBV12-3/TRBV12-4
D gene: .
clone size: many
J gene: TRBJ1-6

CDR3 protein: CASSGVRALYTEAFF
CDR3 DNA: TGTGCCAGTAGCGGAGTTCGCGCCTTGTACACTGAAGCTTTCTTT
V gene: TRBV19
D gene: .
clone size: many
J gene: TRBJ1-1

CDR3 protein: CASSLERRTEAFF
CDR3 DNA: TGTGCCAGCAGCTTGGAGCGTCGCACTGAAGCTTTCTTT
V gene: TRBV11-2
D gene: .
clone size: many
J gene: TRBJ1-1